The source of this TCR beta chain is a study of T cell responses to AZD1222 COVID-19 vaccine. Broader study findings: As reported, nearly half of all spike-specific TCRs target variant regions that are unmutated. CD4 TCRs covered the whole spike, strongest at regions 160-218 and 743-854.

On this clone itself: Its antigen remains unidentified.

Generated by immunoSEQ multiplex PCR, the TCRdb table keeps only in-frame clones and is missing some. Among just under 75,000 clones, over 70% were seen once, and the ten largest hold 47%. Second doses that came at about 4 or about 12 weeks were put together. The input for sequencing was peripheral blood, taken 28 days after the second AZD1222 dose. The TCR sequence derives from an adult who received the AZD1222 COVID-19 vaccine.

The CDR3 reads CASSLGGGNSPLHF. CDR3 coding DNA: TGTGCCAGCAGCTTAGGGGGTGGAAATTCACCCCTCCACTTT. V gene TRBV11-3 combines with J gene TRBJ1-6, with no clear D. The germline CDR1 and CDR2 sequences are SGHNT and YENEEA. The CDR3 length is 14 residues. The germline V and J ends were trimmed by 1 base and 7 bases, with 8 bases remaining between them.